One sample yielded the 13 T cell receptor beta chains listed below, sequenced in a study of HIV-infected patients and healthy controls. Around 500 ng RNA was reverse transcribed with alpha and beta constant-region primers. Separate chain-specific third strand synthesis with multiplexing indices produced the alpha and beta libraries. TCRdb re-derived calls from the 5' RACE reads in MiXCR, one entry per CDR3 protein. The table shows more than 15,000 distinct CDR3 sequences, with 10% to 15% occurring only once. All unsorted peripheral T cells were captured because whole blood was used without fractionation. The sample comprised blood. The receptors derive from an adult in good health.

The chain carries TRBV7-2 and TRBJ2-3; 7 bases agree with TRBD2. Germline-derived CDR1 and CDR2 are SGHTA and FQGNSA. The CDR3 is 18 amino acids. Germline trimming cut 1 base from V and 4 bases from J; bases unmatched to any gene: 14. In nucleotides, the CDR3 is TGTGCCAGCAGCTTAGTCGCTAGCGGTCCTAGGTGGGCAGATACGCAGTATTTT. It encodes CASSLVASGPRWADTQYF.

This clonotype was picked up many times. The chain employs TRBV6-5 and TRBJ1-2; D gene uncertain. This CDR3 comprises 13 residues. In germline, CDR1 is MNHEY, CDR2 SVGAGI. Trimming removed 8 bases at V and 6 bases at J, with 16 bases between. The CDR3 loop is CASGNAGFDGYTF. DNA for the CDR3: TGTGCCAGCGGAAACGCGGGATTTGATGGCTACACCTTC.

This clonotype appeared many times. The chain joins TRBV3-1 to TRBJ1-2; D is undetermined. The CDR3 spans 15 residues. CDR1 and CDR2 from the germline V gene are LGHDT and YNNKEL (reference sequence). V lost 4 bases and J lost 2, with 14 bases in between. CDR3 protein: CASSPVWGSNYGYTF. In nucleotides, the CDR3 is TGTGCCAGCAGCCCCGTATGGGGATCGAACTATGGCTACACCTTC.

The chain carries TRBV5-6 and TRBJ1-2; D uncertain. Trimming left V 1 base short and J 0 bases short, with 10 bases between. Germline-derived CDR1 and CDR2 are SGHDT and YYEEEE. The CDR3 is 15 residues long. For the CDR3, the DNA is TGTGCCAGCAGCTTGCCCTTTCAGTCTAACTATGGCTACACCTTC. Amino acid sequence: CASSLPFQSNYGYTF.

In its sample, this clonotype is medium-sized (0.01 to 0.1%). CDR3 residues: CASSPRSGLADNEQFF. In DNA, the CDR3 is TGTGCCAGCAGTCCGCGATCGGGACTAGCGGACAATGAGCAGTTCTTC. The J gene is TRBJ2-1, the V gene TRBV6-5, with TRBD2 matching 11 bases. Unmatched junction bases numbered 8, after V lost 5 bases and J lost 5 bases. CDR1 is MNHEY and CDR2 is SVGAGI in the germline V gene. The CDR3 spans 16 residues.

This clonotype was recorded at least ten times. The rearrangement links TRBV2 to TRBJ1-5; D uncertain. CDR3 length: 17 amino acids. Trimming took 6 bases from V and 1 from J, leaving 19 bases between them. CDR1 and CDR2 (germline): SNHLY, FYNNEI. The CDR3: CASSPPAGFGSNQPQHF. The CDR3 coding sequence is TGTGCCAGCAGCCCTCCTGCGGGATTTGGAAGCAATCAGCCCCAGCATTTT.

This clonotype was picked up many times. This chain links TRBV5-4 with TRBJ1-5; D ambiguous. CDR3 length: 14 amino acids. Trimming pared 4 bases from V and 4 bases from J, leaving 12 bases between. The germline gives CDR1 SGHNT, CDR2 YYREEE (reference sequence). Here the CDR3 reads CASSAGHQNQPQHF. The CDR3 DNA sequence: TGTGCCAGCAGCGCGGGCCACCAAAATCAGCCCCAGCATTTT.

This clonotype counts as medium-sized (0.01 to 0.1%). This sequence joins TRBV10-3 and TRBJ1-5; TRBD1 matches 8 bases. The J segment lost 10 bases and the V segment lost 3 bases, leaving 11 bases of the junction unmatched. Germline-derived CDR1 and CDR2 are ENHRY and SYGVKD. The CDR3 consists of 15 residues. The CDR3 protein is CAISDPKRGTGPQHF. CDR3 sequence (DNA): TGTGCCATCAGTGACCCGAAAAGGGGGACAGGACCCCAGCATTTT.

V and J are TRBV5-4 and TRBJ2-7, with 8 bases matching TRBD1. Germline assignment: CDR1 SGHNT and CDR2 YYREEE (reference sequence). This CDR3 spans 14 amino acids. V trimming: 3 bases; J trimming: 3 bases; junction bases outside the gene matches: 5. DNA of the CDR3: TGTGCCAGCAGCTCGGGACAGGATCGCTACGAGCAGTACTTC. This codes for CASSSGQDRYEQYF. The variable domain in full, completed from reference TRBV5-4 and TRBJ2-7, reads ETGVTQSPTHLIKTRGQQVTLRCSSQSGHNTVSWYQQALGQGPQFIFQYYREEENGRGNFPPRFSGLQFPNYSSELNVNALELDDSALYLCASSSGQDRYEQYFGPGTRLTVT.

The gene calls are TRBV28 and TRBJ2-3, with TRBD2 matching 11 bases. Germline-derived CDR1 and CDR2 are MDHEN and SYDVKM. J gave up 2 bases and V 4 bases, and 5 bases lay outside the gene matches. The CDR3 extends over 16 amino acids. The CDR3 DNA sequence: TGTGCCAGCAGTTCCCGTAGCGGGGGGGACACAGATACGCAGTATTTT. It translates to CASSSRSGGDTDTQYF.

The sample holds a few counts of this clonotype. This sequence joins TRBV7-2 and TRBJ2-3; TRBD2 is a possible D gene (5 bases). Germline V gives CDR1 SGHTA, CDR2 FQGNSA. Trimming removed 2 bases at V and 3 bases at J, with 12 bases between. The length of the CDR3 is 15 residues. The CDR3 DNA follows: TGTGCCAGCAGCTTATATCGCGGGCGGACAGATACGCAGTATTTT. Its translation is CASSLYRGRTDTQYF.

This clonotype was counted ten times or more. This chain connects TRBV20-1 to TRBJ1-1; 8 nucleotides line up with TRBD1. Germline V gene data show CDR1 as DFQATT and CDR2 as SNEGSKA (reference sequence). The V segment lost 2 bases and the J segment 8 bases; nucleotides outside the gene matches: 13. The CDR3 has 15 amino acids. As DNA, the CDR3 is TGCAGTGCTAGAACCCAGGGGGCTCGCCGTTTGGAAGCTTTCTTT. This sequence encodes CSARTQGARRLEAFF.

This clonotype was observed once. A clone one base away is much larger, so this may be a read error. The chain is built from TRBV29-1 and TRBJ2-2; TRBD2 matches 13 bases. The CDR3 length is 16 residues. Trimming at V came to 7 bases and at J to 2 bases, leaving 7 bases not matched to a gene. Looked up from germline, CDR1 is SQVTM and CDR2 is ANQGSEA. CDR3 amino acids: CSAHGTSGDNTGELFF. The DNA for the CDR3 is TGCAGCGCCCACGGGACTAGCGGGGATAACACCGGGGAGCTGTTTTTT.